These 18 T cell receptor beta chains were all obtained from the same sample, sequenced in a study of molecular identifiers for immune sequencing clone quantification. MiXCR was run by TCRdb on the PCR reads, yielding one entry per CDR3 protein. The sample contains roughly 320,000 distinct CDR3 sequences, roughly a quarter of which appear only once. Sequencing was performed on naive CD8+ T cells from blood, with Jurkat cell RNA spiked in. Subset specified: FACS-sorted CD8+CD4-CCR7+CD45RA+ naive T cells. Every receptor here comes from a human donor in good health. Some libraries in this study had Jurkat cell RNA spiked in.

In the case of this clonotype: The CDR3 does not end in the conserved phenylalanine or tryptophan, so this is likely a read error. The CDR3 DNA sequence: TGTGCCAGCAGCTCAGGACAGGGGGCATTACGGGAGCAGTACATC. The encoded protein is CASSSGQGALREQYI. V gene TRBV7-9 combines with J gene TRBJ2-7; TRBD1 aligns across 11 bases. Germline trimming cut 4 bases from V and 7 bases from J; bases unmatched to any gene: 9. The germline CDR1 and CDR2 sequences are SEHNR and FQNEAQ (reference sequence). This CDR3 is built from 15 residues.

Regarding this clonotype: A much larger clone sits a single nucleotide away, making a read error possible. The rearrangement joins TRBV7-9 to TRBJ1-1, with 7 bases fitting TRBD1. The germline gives CDR1 SEHNR, CDR2 FQNEAQ (reference sequence). The CDR3 is 14 residues long. CDR3 region: CASSSRQGSTEVFF. DNA for the CDR3: TGTGCCAGCAGCTCCCGACAGGGATCAACTGAAGTTTTCTTT.

This clonotype was seen many times. V is TRBV6-5 and J is TRBJ2-3, with D possibly being TRBD2 (6 bases). V was cut by 3 bases and J by 4 bases, with 8 bases left in between. The CDR3 extends over 13 amino acids. Germline V gives CDR1 MNHEY, CDR2 SVGAGI. The DNA of the CDR3 is TGTGCCAGCAGTTATAGGGAGGCAGATACGCAGTATTTT. Its translation: CASSYREADTQYF.

This clonotype turned up a few times. CDR3 region: CASGTTQGNEQYF. For the CDR3, the DNA is TGTGCCAGCGGCACAACACAGGGTAACGAGCAGTACTTC. The rearrangement uses TRBV7-3 and TRBJ2-7; D possibly corresponds to TRBD1 (6 bases). The V end lost 8 bases, the J end lost 5 bases, and 16 bases lay between the germline ends. Germline-derived CDR1 and CDR2 are SGHTA and FQGTGA. CDR3 size: 13 residues. Full variable domain (missing parts from reference TRBV7-3 and TRBJ2-7): GAGVSQTPSNKVTEKGKYVELRCDPISGHTALYWYRQSLGQGPEFLIYFQGTGAADDSGLPNDRFFAVRPEGSVSTLKIQRTERGDSAVYLCASGTTQGNEQYFGPGTRLTVT.

With respect to this clonotype: One base away lies a much larger clone, so this may be a sequencing read error. The V call is TRBV24-1, the J call TRBJ2-1, with 8 bases aligning to TRBD1. The trim removed 9 bases at V and 4 bases at J, leaving 4 bases unmatched. This CDR3 is 13 amino acids long. From germline, CDR1 is KGHDR and CDR2 SFDVKD. DNA of the CDR3: TGTGCCACCGGGACAGGCGATTACAATGAGCAGTTCTTC. It encodes CATGTGDYNEQFF.

Notes on this clonotype: The CDR3 end shows no conserved phenylalanine or tryptophan, and so a read error is likely. The chain employs TRBV30 and TRBJ2-2, with unresolved D. Germline-derived CDR1 and CDR2 are GTSNPN and SVGIG (reference sequence). CDR3 length: 13 amino acids. The CDR3 sequence is CAWSVWCTGELFV. Here the CDR3 DNA reads TGTGCCTGGAGTGTATGGTGCACCGGAGAGCTGTTTGTT.

With respect to this clonotype: A much larger clone lies one base from this, so it may be a read error. The V and J genes are TRBV7-6 and TRBJ2-5; TRBD2 might be the D (5 bases). The CDR3 length is 14 residues. Germline V gene sequence: CDR1 SGHVS, CDR2 FNYEAQ. The V end was cut by 2 bases, the J end by 5 bases, with 12 bases between. The CDR3 nucleotides are TGTGCCAGCAGCTTATCGGGGTGCCTCGAGACCCAGTACTTC. Translating it yields CASSLSGCLETQYF.

This clonotype was recorded a few times. V usage is TRBV12-3 or TRBV12-4 and J usage is TRBJ1-4, with D unclear. Trimming took off 5 bases at V and 5 bases at J, with 12 bases between the two ends. This CDR3 contains 14 residues. The chain's CDR3 is CASSAQLTNEKLFF. In DNA form, the CDR3 reads TGTGCCAGCAGTGCACAGCTAACCAATGAAAAACTGTTTTTT.

This clonotype was observed a handful of times. The genes are TRBV27 and TRBJ1-3; the match to TRBD1 covers 9 bases. The CDR3 sequence is 16 residues long. Germline V gene sequence: CDR1 MNHEY, CDR2 SMNVEV (reference sequence). Trimming took 4 bases from V and 2 from J; bases not matched to a gene: 6. The CDR3 DNA reads as TGTGCCAGCAGTTCAAACGACAGGGGGACTGGAAACACCATATATTTT. It is translated as CASSSNDRGTGNTIYF.

V usage is TRBV6-5 and J usage is TRBJ2-3, with 8 bases matching TRBD2. The V and J ends lost 6 bases and 12 bases, in that order; junction bases with no gene match: 17. The CDR3 length is 15 residues. Germline V CDR1 and CDR2: MNHEY, SVGAGI. The CDR3 sequence: CASSPLAGSTATQYF. In nucleotides, the CDR3 is TGTGCCAGCAGCCCGCTAGCGGGCAGCACAGCTACACAGTATTTT.

This clonotype has a count of ten or more. The chain has TRBV7-8 and TRBJ1-6; the match to TRBD1 covers 7 bases. The CDR3 loop spans 15 amino acids. The trim removed 5 bases at V and 7 bases at J, leaving 8 bases unmatched. Germline loops: CDR1 SGHVS, CDR2 FQNEAQ. The CDR3: CASSPRTGPNSPLHF. DNA of the CDR3: TGTGCCAGCAGCCCTCGGACAGGCCCCAATTCACCCCTCCACTTT.

The rearrangement uses TRBV19 and TRBJ2-7; 7 bases are shared with TRBD1. Trimming took 5 bases from V and 3 from J; bases not matched to a gene: 4. This CDR3 has 13 amino acids. CDR1 LNHDA and CDR2 SQIVND come from the germline V gene (reference sequence). The CDR3 loop is CASSSGDSYEQYF. Written as DNA, the CDR3 is TGTGCCAGTAGTTCCGGGGACAGCTACGAGCAGTACTTC.

Remarks on this clonotype: One end of the junction varies from germline; a read error may be responsible. The chain links TRBV23-1 to TRBJ2-3; D is possibly TRBD2 (7 bases). TRBV23-1 is given ORF status, its function remaining uncertain. CDR3 size: 15 residues. The CDR3 reads CASSLAGGAEDAQYF. The DNA of the CDR3 is TGCGCCAGCAGCCTCGCTGGGGGGGCGGAAGATGCGCAGTATTTT.

On this clonotype: One base away lies a much larger clone, so this may be a sequencing read error. The chain links TRBV24-1 to TRBJ2-3; D unclear. Germline V gene sequence: CDR1 KGHDR, CDR2 SFDVKD. The CDR3 runs 12 residues. CDR3 amino acids: CAPSDFPDTQYF. The CDR3 nucleotides read TGTGCCCCCAGTGATTTTCCAGATACGCAGTATTTT.

This clonotype has at least ten counts. V gene TRBV7-9 combines with J gene TRBJ2-3, with D possibly TRBD2 on 5 matching bases. Trimming left V 3 bases short and J 10 bases short, with 14 bases between. Germline CDR1 is SEHNR and CDR2 is FQNEAQ (reference sequence). CDR3 length: 13 amino acids. DNA for the CDR3: TGTGCCAGCAGCTTCGGGGATCTCCCCTCGCAGTATTTT. Residues: CASSFGDLPSQYF.

At least ten counts were recorded for this clonotype. The rearrangement uses TRBV6-2 or TRBV6-3 and TRBJ1-5; 10 bases agree with TRBD1. The trim removed 5 bases at V and 6 bases at J, leaving 1 base unmatched. CDR1 is MNHEY, CDR2 SVGEGT, per germline. The CDR3 has 13 amino acids. The DNA for the CDR3 is TGTGCCAGCAGTGGACAGGGGGTTCAGCCCCAGCATTTT. Its protein is CASSGQGVQPQHF.

This clonotype has only one observation. One junction end does not reproduce the germline sequence, and a read error may be involved. V and J are TRBV4-3 and TRBJ1-4, with D possibly TRBD1 on 5 matching bases. This CDR3 has 15 residues. Germline V gene data show CDR1 as LGHNA and CDR2 as YSLEER. CDR3 nucleotide sequence: TGCGCCAGCAGCCAAGACAGGGACGCTATCGAAAAACGGTTTTTT. This gives the protein CASSQDRDAIEKRFF.

This clonotype was picked up a small number of times. The rearrangement joins TRBV4-3 to TRBJ2-3, with a tentative D call TRBD1 (6 bases). The V and J ends lost 5 bases and 2 bases respectively, with 14 bases between them. This CDR3 region has 15 residues. CDR1 LGHNA and CDR2 YSLEER come from the germline V gene. The CDR3: CASSLAGAVTDTQYF. The CDR3 bases are TGCGCCAGCAGCTTAGCAGGGGCTGTCACAGATACGCAGTATTTT.